This T cell receptor (beta chain) was recovered during a study of PD-1 blockade in mismatch repair-deficient tumors listed by TCRdb under 2017. Study-wide context: The trial enrolled about 90 consecutive patients with 11 to 12 mismatch repair-deficient cancer types between late 2013 and late 2016, all previously treated and progressing. Tumor-associated T cell clones were tracked in the peripheral blood of patients responding to PD-1 blockade by deep sequencing of TCR CDR3 regions. The research as a whole found: Tumor-resident clones, often undetectable in blood before treatment, expanded rapidly after pembrolizumab and then contracted, generally before radiologic responses.

The CDR3 spans 14 residues, from the cysteine through the phenylalanine. In the germline V gene, CDR1 corresponds to SNHLY and CDR2 to FYNNEI. Libraries came from the immunoSEQ multiplex PCR assay. Held by TCRdb, this immuneACCESS table contains in-frame sequences only and omits some clones. Under half of the omission traces to an unresolved V gene where checked; the cause of the rest is unknown. For this sample the table gives around 120,000 clones, of which approximately 91% were detected only once. The ten largest clonotypes hold 10% to 15% of the sample. For each enrolled patient, mismatch repair deficiency was established using either polymerase chain reaction or immunohistochemistry. TCR sequencing was carried out for three patients who responded to pembrolizumab therapy. The phase II trial prospectively evaluated PD-1 blockade with pembrolizumab in advanced mismatch repair-deficient cancers, independent of tissue of origin. Peripheral blood T cell samples were gathered serially, both before PD-1 blockade started and at multiple time points afterward. Blood sampling time points were reported as weeks after the first dose of pembrolizumab.

Regarding this clone: Its binding antigen is unknown. No DNA is shown, since the ends of the CDR3 on it are uncertain; the CDR3 is the one TCRdb lists.

This chain joins TRBV2 to TRBJ2-2; the D call in the table, TRBD1, was not verified against the DNA. The clonotype originates from an adult with mismatch repair-deficient cancer. Sequenced material: peripheral blood, taken 70 to 72 weeks after starting pembrolizumab. The CDR3 loop reads CASILAGEGGELFF.